The present entry profiles one T cell receptor (beta chain) with its context. The data originate from a study of blood T cell repertoires in COVID-19. Participants came from under 30 US areas, aged about 18 to 89 years. Authors' data handling: Nucleated cell counts were estimated from reference gene primer amplification. Produced via immunoSEQ multiplex PCR; TCRdb's table is partial and in-frame only. That table gives V, J and clone size, and the DNA gave D and trimming. Among 200,000 to 300,000 clones listed, about 90% were seen once. Germline V lookup: CDR1 LNHDA, CDR2 SQIVND (reference sequence). Trimming took 5 bases from V and 1 from J, leaving 9 bases between them. The length of the CDR3 is 14 residues.

The material sequenced was PBMCs or T cells enriched from blood (not recorded which). The origin of this receptor is a woman in her forties with acute COVID-19. The chain combines TRBV19 with TRBJ1-5; no clear D gene. CDR3 amino acids: CASSPGLSNQPQHF. CDR3 bases: TGTGCCAGTAGTCCCGGGTTGAGCAATCAGCCCCAGCATTTT.